Following are 25 T cell receptor beta chains from one sample sequenced in a study of blood T cell repertoires in COVID-19. Profiled with immunoSEQ multiplex PCR; TCRdb holds only in-frame clones, not every one. The top ten clones hold around a sixth of a sample with around 80,000 clones, roughly 80% of them seen once. The sample consisted of peripheral blood. The receptors here all came from a woman over 75 with acute or convalescent COVID-19.

J is TRBJ1-6 and V is TRBV2; D is perhaps TRBD1 (5 bases). This CDR3 comprises 13 residues. Between the trimmed V and J ends, which lost 3 bases and 9 bases, there was a span of 9 bases. The germline CDR1 and CDR2 sequences are SNHLY and FYNNEI. This chain's CDR3 is CASSDRESSPLHF. DNA of the CDR3: TGTGCCAGCAGTGACAGGGAAAGTTCACCCCTCCACTTT.

The J gene is TRBJ1-4, the V gene TRBV11-3; 9 nucleotides match TRBD1. The germline gives CDR1 SGHNT, CDR2 YENEEA. Trimming took 4 bases from V and 4 from J; bases not matched to a gene: 7. This CDR3 has 16 residues. DNA for the CDR3: TGTGCCAGCAGCTCCAATACAGGGGGCTTTAATGAAAAACTGTTTTTT. This encodes CASSSNTGGFNEKLFF.

The gene calls are TRBV5-1 and TRBJ2-5; D is possibly TRBD2 (8 bases). The length of the CDR3 is 16 residues. The germline V and J ends were trimmed by 2 bases and 5 bases, with 19 bases remaining between them. The germline gives CDR1 SGHRS, CDR2 YFSETQ. CDR3 in amino acids: CASSFGGDSPVETQYF. The CDR3 region has the DNA TGCGCCAGCAGCTTCGGGGGGGACAGTCCCGTGGAGACCCAGTACTTC.

The chain combines TRBV10-3 with TRBJ2-3; 7 positions match TRBD2. With V trimmed by 0 bases and J by 0 bases, 3 bases remained unmatched. The CDR3 covers 16 residues. The germline CDR1 and CDR2 sequences are ENHRY and SYGVKD. The CDR3 protein is CAISESWGGSTDTQYF. Here the CDR3 DNA reads TGTGCCATCAGTGAGTCGTGGGGGGGTAGCACAGATACGCAGTATTTT.

V gene TRBV6-2 or TRBV6-3 combines with J gene TRBJ1-5, with 7 bases fitting TRBD1. Germline V gives CDR1 MNHEY, CDR2 SVGEGT. The junction had 11 bases not matched to a gene; V was cut back by 6 bases and J by 3 bases. The CDR3 is 16 residues long. CDR3 loop: CASSRGTDRANQPQHF. DNA of the CDR3: TGTGCCAGCAGCCGTGGGACAGACAGAGCCAATCAGCCCCAGCATTTT.

This clone was observed a few times. The chain joins TRBV6-2 or TRBV6-3 to TRBJ1-2; D is undetermined. In germline, CDR1 is MNHEY, CDR2 SVGEGT. The CDR3 sequence is 13 residues long. Between the trimmed V and J ends, which lost 4 bases and 1 base, there was a span of 7 bases. CDR3 in amino acids: CASSSMRNYGYTF. In DNA, the CDR3 is TGTGCCAGCAGTTCTATGCGTAACTATGGCTACACCTTC.

This chain uses TRBV25-1 with TRBJ2-2; perhaps TRBD2 as D (5 bases). V dropped 6 bases and J dropped 1 base, with 12 bases sitting between them. This CDR3 is 15 amino acids long. Germline loops: CDR1 MGHDK, CDR2 SYGVNS. In DNA, the CDR3 is TGTGCCAGCAGCGGTCGGGGAAGGAACACCGGGGAGCTGTTTTTT. It specifies CASSGRGRNTGELFF.

This chain joins TRBV5-6 and TRBJ1-4; D might be TRBD1 (6 bases). Germline lookup yields CDR1 SGHDT and CDR2 YYEEEE. V was trimmed by 2 bases and J by 8 bases, leaving 16 bases between them. The CDR3 contains 15 residues. The CDR3 here is CASSFLGPGGEKLFF. The CDR3 coding sequence is TGTGCCAGCAGCTTCCTGGGACCGGGGGGCGAAAAACTGTTTTTT.

V gene TRBV5-8 combines with J gene TRBJ2-3; 7 bases fit TRBD1. Per the germline V gene, CDR1 is SGHTS and CDR2 is YDEGEE. CDR3 length: 15 residues. The ends lost 0 bases at V and 2 bases at J; junction bases unmatched: 3. CDR3 sequence: CASSLEGQNTDTQYF. CDR3 nucleotides: TGTGCCAGCAGCTTGGAGGGACAGAACACAGATACGCAGTATTTT.

The CDR3: CASSQTTSGGRTTDTQYF. The CDR3 nucleotides read TGTGCCAGCAGCCAAACGACTAGCGGGGGGCGTACAACAGATACGCAGTATTTT. The genes are TRBV4-2 and TRBJ2-3; TRBD2 agrees at 13 bases. The CDR3 spans 18 residues. Per germline, CDR1 LGHNA and CDR2 YNFKEQ. After removal of 2 bases from V and 3 bases from J, the junction contained 8 bases not matched to a gene.

This clone was seen a single time. The chain employs TRBV5-4 and TRBJ1-1; TRBD1 might be the D (5 bases). Germline CDR1 SGHNT, CDR2 YYREEE (reference sequence). The CDR3 contains 15 residues. V was shortened by 2 bases and J by 5 bases, with 16 bases between the two germline ends. The DNA for the CDR3 is TGTGCCAGCAGCTTCGGGTCGCAGGGAAGGACTGAAGCTTTCTTT. It encodes CASSFGSQGRTEAFF.

This chain uses TRBV19 with TRBJ1-1; D call uncertain. Trimming shortened V by 7 bases and J by 10 bases, and 16 bases separated the two germline ends. This CDR3 region has 12 residues. Germline lookup yields CDR1 LNHDA and CDR2 SQIVND (reference sequence). CDR3 sequence reads: CASNPSVGVAFF. The DNA of the CDR3 is TGTGCCAGTAATCCCTCTGTCGGGGTAGCTTTCTTT. The whole variable domain, remainder taken from reference TRBV19 and TRBJ1-1, is DGGITQSPKYLFRKEGQNVTLSCEQNLNHDAMYWYRQDPGQGLRLIYYSQIVNDFQKGDIAEGYSVSREKKESFPLTVTSAQKNPTAFYLCASNPSVGVAFFGQGTRLTVV.

In its sample, this clone was seen once. The chain combines TRBV11-3 with TRBJ2-2, with no clear D. Germline V CDR1 and CDR2: SGHNT, YENEEA. Trimming cost V 4 bases and J 2 bases, with 5 bases left between them. The CDR3 contains 13 residues. CDR3 residues: CASSSSNTGELFF. The CDR3, as DNA: TGTGCCAGCAGCTCGAGTAACACCGGGGAGCTGTTTTTT.

The chain recombines TRBV9 with TRBJ2-1; 7 bases are a match to TRBD1. In germline, CDR1 is SGDLS, CDR2 YYNGEE. V trimming: 5 bases; J trimming: 0 bases; junction bases outside the gene matches: 8. The CDR3 runs to 16 residues. This CDR3 reads CASSYLGTDSYNEQFF. DNA for the CDR3: TGTGCCAGCAGTTACCTCGGGACAGACTCCTACAATGAGCAGTTCTTC.

The CDR3 nucleotides read TGTGCCAGCAGTTCACCTAGCGGGGGGGCCTACGAGCAGTACTTC. It encodes CASSSPSGGAYEQYF. J is TRBJ2-7 and V is TRBV6-2 or TRBV6-3; 12 positions agree with TRBD2. Germline V gene data show CDR1 as MNHEY and CDR2 as SVGEGT. V was clipped by 4 bases and J by 2 bases; unmatched bases: 3. The CDR3 is 15 residues long.

This chain uses TRBV3-1 (or the pseudogene TRBV3-2) with TRBJ1-5; 9 bases are shared with TRBD1. V was pared by 4 bases and J by 2 bases, with 0 bases of the junction left unmatched. The germline V gene has CDR1 LGHDT and CDR2 YNNKEL (reference sequence). CDR3 length equals 14 residues. CDR3 nucleotide sequence: TGTGCCAGCAGCCGGGACAGGGGCAATCAGCCCCAGCATTTT. Translating gives CASSRDRGNQPQHF.

The sample holds one count of this clone. The V call is TRBV5-8, the J call TRBJ1-5, with TRBD1 matching 7 bases. The CDR3 consists of 15 residues. With V trimmed by 4 bases and J by 4 bases, 8 bases remained unmatched. Per the germline V gene, CDR1 is SGHTS and CDR2 is YDEGEE. For the CDR3, the DNA is TGTGCCAGCAGCCAATCGACAGGGACGAATCAGCCCCAGCATTTT. It codes for CASSQSTGTNQPQHF.

V usage is TRBV24-1 and J usage is TRBJ2-1, with D maybe TRBD1 (6 bases). Germline CDR1 KGHDR, CDR2 SFDVKD. V was shortened by 3 bases and J by 9 bases, with 11 bases between the two germline ends. The CDR3 runs 13 residues. This CDR3 is CATSDLTTGEQFF. The CDR3 nucleotides are TGTGCCACCAGTGATCTAACGACAGGTGAGCAGTTCTTC.

The chain combines TRBV9 with TRBJ2-5, with D tentatively TRBD2 (6 bases). The germline V gene encodes CDR1 SGDLS and CDR2 YYNGEE. CDR3 length: 16 amino acids. V was cut by 0 bases and J by 5 bases, with 17 bases left in between. DNA for the CDR3: TGTGCCAGCAGCGTAGCTGGAACGGGGGTGAAGGAGACCCAGTACTTC. Protein: CASSVAGTGVKETQYF. Complete variable domain (other parts from reference TRBV9 and TRBJ2-5): DSGVTQTPKHLITATGQRVTLRCSPRSGDLSVYWYQQSLDQGLQFLIQYYNGEERAKGNILERFSAQQFPDLHSELNLSSLELGDSALYFCASSVAGTGVKETQYFGPGTRLLVL.

This sequence joins TRBV10-3 and TRBJ1-2; TRBD1 agrees at 7 bases. With 10 bases clipped from V and 0 bases from J, the junction kept 8 bases outside the gene matches. The CDR3 extends over 14 amino acids. From germline, CDR1 is ENHRY and CDR2 SYGVKD. The CDR3 DNA sequence: TGTGCCACACACTGGGACAGCTCTAACTATGGCTACACCTTC. It codes for CATHWDSSNYGYTF.

This chain links TRBV29-1 with TRBJ2-7, with D perhaps matching TRBD2 (6 bases). Germline CDR1 is SQVTM and CDR2 is ANQGSEA. V lost 4 bases and J lost 9, with 22 bases in between. This CDR3 comprises 14 residues. In DNA, the CDR3 is TGCAGCGTTGGGAGGGAAGGCCGGAGAGGAGGGCAGTACTTC. This encodes CSVGREGRRGGQYF.

The CDR3 region is CATSRAGIRGTGELFF. The CDR3 nucleotides read TGTGCCACCAGCAGGGCCGGGATCAGGGGCACCGGGGAGCTGTTTTTT. The chain carries TRBV15 and TRBJ2-2; perhaps TRBD1 as D (6 bases). V was pared by 3 bases and J by 4 bases, with 15 bases between. The V gene's germline CDR1 is LNHNV and CDR2 YYDKDF (reference sequence). This CDR3 region has 16 residues.

The genes are TRBV6-1 and TRBJ2-5; D possibly corresponds to TRBD1 (6 bases). With 2 bases removed from V and 2 bases from J, the gap between germline ends came to 9 bases. CDR3 length: 14 residues. The germline V gene encodes CDR1 MNHNS and CDR2 SASEGT. As DNA, the CDR3 is TGTGCCAGCAGTGAACAAGACAGGCAAGAGACCCAGTACTTC. Its protein is CASSEQDRQETQYF.

V and J are TRBV11-3 and TRBJ2-1; 8 positions match TRBD2. The trim removed 3 bases at V and 6 bases at J, leaving 10 bases unmatched. CDR1 and CDR2 (germline): SGHNT, YENEEA. This CDR3 has 16 amino acids. The CDR3 loop reads CASSFRRGGRFNEQFF. In nucleotides, the CDR3 is TGTGCCAGCAGCTTTCGACGGGGGGGCCGTTTCAATGAGCAGTTCTTC.

This clone appeared a few times. The chain recombines TRBV12-3 or TRBV12-4 with TRBJ1-1; D gene ambiguous. The CDR3 length is 12 residues. V was clipped by 4 bases and J by 4 bases, with 7 bases between them. CDR3 in amino acids: CASSSRSTEAFF. In DNA, the CDR3 is TGTGCCAGCAGTTCTAGGAGCACTGAAGCTTTCTTT.